Reported below is one T cell receptor (beta chain). This entry belongs to a study of identical twins. Using its own MiXCR run on the 5' RACE reads, TCRdb lists one record per CDR3 protein. Of about 530,000 distinct CDR3 sequences listed, 12% to 15% are singletons. Trimming stripped 1 base from V and 4 bases from J, with 14 bases between. Per germline, CDR1 SGHAT and CDR2 FQNNGV. CDR3 length: 17 amino acids. The data were also submitted as part of a second study, on yellow fever vaccine responses in identical twins.

The receptor was derived from a woman younger than 30 in good health. This rearrangement joins TRBV11-2 to TRBJ2-6, with a possible D match to TRBD1 (6 bases). What was sequenced was CD4+ T cells sorted from blood. The CDR3 region is CASSLGGFQGGANVLTF. CDR3 in DNA: TGTGCCAGCAGCTTAGGCGGTTTTCAGGGGGGGGCCAACGTCCTGACTTTC. Full variable domain (outside the CDR3, taken from reference TRBV11-2 and TRBJ2-6): EAGVAQSPRYKIIEKRQSVAFWCNPISGHATLYWYQQILGQGPKLLIQFQNNGVVDDSQLPKDRFSAERLKGVDSTLKIQPAKLEDSAVYLCASSLGGFQGGANVLTFGAGSRLTVL.